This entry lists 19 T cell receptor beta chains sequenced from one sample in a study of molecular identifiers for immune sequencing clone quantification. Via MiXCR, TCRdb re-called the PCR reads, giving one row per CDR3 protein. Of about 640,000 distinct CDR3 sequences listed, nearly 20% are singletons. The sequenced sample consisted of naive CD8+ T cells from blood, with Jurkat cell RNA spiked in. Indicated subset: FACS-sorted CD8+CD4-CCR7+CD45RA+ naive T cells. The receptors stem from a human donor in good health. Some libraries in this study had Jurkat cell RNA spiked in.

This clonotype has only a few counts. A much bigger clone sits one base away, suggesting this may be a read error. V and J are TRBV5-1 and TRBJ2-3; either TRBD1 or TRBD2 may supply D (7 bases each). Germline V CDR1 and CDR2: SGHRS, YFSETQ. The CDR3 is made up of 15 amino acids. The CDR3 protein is CASSYTGGGTDMQYF. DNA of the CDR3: TGCGCCAGCAGCTATACGGGAGGAGGGACAGATATGCAGTATTTT.

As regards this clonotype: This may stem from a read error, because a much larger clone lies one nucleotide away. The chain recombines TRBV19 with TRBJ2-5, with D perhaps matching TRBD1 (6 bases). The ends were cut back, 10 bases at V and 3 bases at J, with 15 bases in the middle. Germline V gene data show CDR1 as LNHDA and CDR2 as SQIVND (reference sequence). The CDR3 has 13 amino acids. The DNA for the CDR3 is TGTGCCAATAGGAAGGCAGGGGAAGAGACCCAGTACTTC. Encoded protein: CANRKAGEETQYF.

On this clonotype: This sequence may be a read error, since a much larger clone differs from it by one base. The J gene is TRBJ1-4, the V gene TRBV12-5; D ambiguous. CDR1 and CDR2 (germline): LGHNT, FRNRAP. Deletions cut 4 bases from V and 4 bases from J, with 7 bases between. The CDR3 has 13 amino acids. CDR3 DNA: TGTGCTAGTGGTTCACCCGATAATGAAAAACTGTTTTTT. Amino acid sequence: CASGSPDNEKLFF.

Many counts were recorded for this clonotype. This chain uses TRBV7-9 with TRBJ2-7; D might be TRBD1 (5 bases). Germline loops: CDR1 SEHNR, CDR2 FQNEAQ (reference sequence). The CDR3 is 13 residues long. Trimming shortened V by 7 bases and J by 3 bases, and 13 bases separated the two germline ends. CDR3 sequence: CASTLTTDYEQYF. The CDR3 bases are TGTGCCAGCACCCTCACGACAGACTACGAGCAGTACTTC.

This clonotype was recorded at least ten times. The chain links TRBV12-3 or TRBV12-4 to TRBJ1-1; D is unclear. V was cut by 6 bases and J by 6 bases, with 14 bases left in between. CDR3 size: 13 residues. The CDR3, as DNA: TGTGCCAGCAGCCCGACGGGCGGGGCTGAAGCTTTCTTT. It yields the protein CASSPTGGAEAFF.

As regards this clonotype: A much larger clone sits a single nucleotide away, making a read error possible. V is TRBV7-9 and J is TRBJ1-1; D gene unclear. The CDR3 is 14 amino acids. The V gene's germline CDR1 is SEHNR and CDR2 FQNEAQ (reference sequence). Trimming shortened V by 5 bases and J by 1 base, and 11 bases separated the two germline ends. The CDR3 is CASSEIFKNTEAFF. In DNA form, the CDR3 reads TGTGCCAGCAGCGAGATTTTTAAGAACACTGAAGCTTTCTTT.

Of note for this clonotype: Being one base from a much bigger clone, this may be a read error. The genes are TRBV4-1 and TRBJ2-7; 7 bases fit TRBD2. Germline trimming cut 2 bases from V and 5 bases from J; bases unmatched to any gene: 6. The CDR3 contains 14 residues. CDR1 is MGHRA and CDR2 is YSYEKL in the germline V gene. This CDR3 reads CASSQKGGGHEQYF. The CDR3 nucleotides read TGCGCCAGCAGCCAAAAGGGCGGGGGACACGAGCAGTACTTC.

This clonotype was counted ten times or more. CDR3 nucleotides: TGTGCCAGCAGTTTAGTCGGGGTCGGGGAGCAGTACTTC. It translates to CASSLVGVGEQYF. V usage is TRBV27 and J usage is TRBJ2-7, with TRBD2 as a possible D gene (5 bases). The CDR3 has 13 residues. The V end was cut by 2 bases, the J end by 7 bases, with 12 bases between. Germline-derived CDR1 and CDR2 are MNHEY and SMNVEV (reference sequence).

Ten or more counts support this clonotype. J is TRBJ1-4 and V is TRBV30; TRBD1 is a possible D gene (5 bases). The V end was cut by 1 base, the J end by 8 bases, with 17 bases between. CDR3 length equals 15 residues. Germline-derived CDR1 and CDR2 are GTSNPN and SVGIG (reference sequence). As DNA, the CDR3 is TGTGCCTGGAGTGACCACGACAGTCGGAGGGAAAAACTGTTTTTT. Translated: CAWSDHDSRREKLFF.

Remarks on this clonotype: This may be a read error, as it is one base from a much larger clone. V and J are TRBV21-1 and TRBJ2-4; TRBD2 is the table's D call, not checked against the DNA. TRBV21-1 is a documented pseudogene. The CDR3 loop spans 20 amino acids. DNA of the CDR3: TGTGCCAGCAGCACGAGGATGGGACTAGCGGGGATTCTAGCCAAAGACATTCAGTACTTC. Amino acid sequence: CASSTRMGLAGILAKDIQYF.

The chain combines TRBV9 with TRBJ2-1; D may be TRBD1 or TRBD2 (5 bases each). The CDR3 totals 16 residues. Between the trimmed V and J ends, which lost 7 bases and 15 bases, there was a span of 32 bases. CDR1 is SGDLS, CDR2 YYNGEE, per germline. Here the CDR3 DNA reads TGTGCCAGCCCACCGCCGCAGCCGGGACCCCCCCAGCTGCCGTTCTTC. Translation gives CASPPPQPGPPQLPFF.

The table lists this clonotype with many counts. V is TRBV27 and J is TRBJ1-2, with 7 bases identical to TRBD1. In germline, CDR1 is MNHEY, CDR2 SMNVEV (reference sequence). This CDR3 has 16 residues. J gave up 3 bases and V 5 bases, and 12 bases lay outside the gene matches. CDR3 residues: CASSSRREGGYYGYTF. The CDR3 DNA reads TGTGCCAGCAGTAGTCGGAGGGAAGGGGGCTACTATGGCTACACCTTC.

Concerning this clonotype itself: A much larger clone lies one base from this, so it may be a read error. This CDR3 is CATSRCAGRNTEAFF. Written as DNA, the CDR3 is TGTGCCACCAGCAGATGCGCGGGGAGAAACACTGAAGCTTTCTTT. The chain is built from TRBV15 and TRBJ1-1; unclear D gene. The germline gives CDR1 LNHNV, CDR2 YYDKDF (reference sequence). The CDR3 sequence is 15 residues long. Trimming took 2 bases from V and 2 from J, leaving 12 bases between them.

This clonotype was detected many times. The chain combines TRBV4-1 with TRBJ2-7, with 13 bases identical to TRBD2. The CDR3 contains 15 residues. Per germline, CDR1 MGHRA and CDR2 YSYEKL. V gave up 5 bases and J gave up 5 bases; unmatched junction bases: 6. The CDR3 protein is CASSETSGGADEQYF. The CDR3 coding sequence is TGCGCCAGCAGCGAAACTAGCGGGGGGGCCGACGAGCAGTACTTC.

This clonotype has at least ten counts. CDR3 nucleotide sequence: TGTGCCAGCAGCTTAGCGTGGGTTTCGGGGGGCGGAATGAACACTGAAGCTTTCTTT. Amino acid sequence: CASSLAWVSGGGMNTEAFF. V is TRBV7-2 and J is TRBJ1-1; TRBD1 might be the D (6 bases). This CDR3 spans 19 amino acids. Germline lookup yields CDR1 SGHTA and CDR2 FQGNSA. Deletions cut 0 bases from V and 0 bases from J, with 20 bases between.

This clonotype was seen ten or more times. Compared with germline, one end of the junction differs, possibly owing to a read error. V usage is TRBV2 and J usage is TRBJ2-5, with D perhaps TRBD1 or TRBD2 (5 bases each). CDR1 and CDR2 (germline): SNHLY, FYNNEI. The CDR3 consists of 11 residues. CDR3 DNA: TGTGCCAGCAGTGGGGGGACCGCTAGTGACTTC. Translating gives CASSGGTASDF. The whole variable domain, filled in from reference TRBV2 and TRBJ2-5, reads EPEVTQTPSHQVTQMGQEVILRCVPISNHLYFYWYRQILGQKVEFLVSFYNNEISEKSEIFDDQFSVERPDGSNFTLKIRSTKLEDSAMYFCASSGGTASDFGPGTRLLVL.

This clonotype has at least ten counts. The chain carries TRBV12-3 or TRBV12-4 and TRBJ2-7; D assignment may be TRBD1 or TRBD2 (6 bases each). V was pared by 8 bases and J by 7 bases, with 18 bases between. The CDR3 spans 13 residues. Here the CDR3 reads CASFGGPLWEQYF. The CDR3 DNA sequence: TGTGCCAGCTTCGGGGGCCCTCTTTGGGAGCAGTACTTC.

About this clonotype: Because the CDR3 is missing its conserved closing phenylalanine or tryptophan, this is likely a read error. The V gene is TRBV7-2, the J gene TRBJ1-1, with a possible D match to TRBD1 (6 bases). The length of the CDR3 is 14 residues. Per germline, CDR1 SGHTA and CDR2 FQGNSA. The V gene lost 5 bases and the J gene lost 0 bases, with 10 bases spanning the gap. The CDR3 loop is CASSADRMNTEAFL. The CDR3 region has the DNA TGTGCCAGCAGCGCCGACAGGATGAACACTGAAGCTTTCCTT.

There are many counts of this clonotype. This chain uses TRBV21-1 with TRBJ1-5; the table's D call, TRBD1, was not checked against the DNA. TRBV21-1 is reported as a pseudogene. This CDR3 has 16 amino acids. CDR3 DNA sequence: TGTGCCAGCACTGAACCCGCAGGGGTTGGGAATCAGCCCCAGCATTTT. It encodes CASTEPAGVGNQPQHF.